This T cell receptor (beta chain) was captured by sequencing in a study of OX40 agonist ivuxolimab in advanced cancers. In the study overall: Ivuxolimab, which targeted the costimulatory receptor OX40 (CD134), was an agonistic, fully human IgG2 monoclonal antibody. Intravenous ivuxolimab was administered to patients every 2 weeks at six dose levels: 0.01, 0.1, 0.3, 1.5, 3 and 10 mg/kg. Of the approximately 53 patients in dose escalation, approximately 20 had hepatocellular carcinoma, around 15 had melanoma, 9 had renal cell carcinoma and 9 had head and neck cancer. In the dose-escalation cohort, approximately 82% of patients were male, and the mean age was roughly 60 years, with a range of about 23 to 85. Patients were allowed to have had prior anti-PD-1, anti-PD-L1 or anti-CTLA-4 therapy, and approximately 40% of the dose-escalation patients had been treated with checkpoint inhibitors. Three dose-escalation patients achieved partial responses, one with hepatocellular carcinoma and two with cutaneous melanoma. The point of sequencing TCRbeta in the periphery was to test whether ivuxolimab changed TCR sequence diversity and drove clonal T-cell expansion. The paper describes the monotherapy dose-escalation part (N ≈ 50 patients) of the phase I trial of ivuxolimab.

Unmatched junction bases come to 9, with V trimmed by 5 bases and J by 8 bases. The germline V gene (reference sequence) supplies CDR1 LNHDA and CDR2 SQIVND. The cysteine opens and the phenylalanine closes a CDR3 of 13 amino acids. Only the CDR3 region is kept as DNA, spanning 39 bases read in frame from base 1. The trial excluded patients who had a history of autoimmune disease or who were on systemic immunosuppression. Peripheral blood for TCR sequencing was collected from all dose cohorts at baseline, on cycle 4 day 1, and on cycle 7 day 1. The samples were taken from a phase I, first-in-human, multicenter, open-label dose-escalation trial of ivuxolimab. Adults with locally advanced or metastatic head and neck squamous cell, hepatocellular, melanoma or renal cell carcinoma were enrolled in the trial. Before TCR sequencing, CD4+ T cells and CD8+ T cells were sorted from peripheral blood as separate populations.

Genomic DNA was extracted from sorted cells for sequencing of the TCRbeta CDR3 region. The immunoSEQ Assay was used for sequencing of TCRbeta CDR3 regions. TCRdb mirrors the immuneACCESS table, restricted to in-frame sequences. Some clones are absent from its copies; in checked studies, under half trace to an unresolved V gene, and the reason for the others is unknown. The sample table lists about 20,000 clones, around 90% of them with a count of one. 50% to 60% of the sample comes from the top ten. Turning to this clone: The specificity of this receptor is unknown. No much larger clone exists at a distance of one base, and base qualities are not known.

Here is what the overall study found, with its caveats: Which antigens the clonally expanded peripheral T cells were specific for was not determined. After ivuxolimab, CD8+ T cells had more expanded clones than CD4+ T cells on average. Low levels of normalized T-cell clonal expansion were also shown by some nonresponding patients. At doses from 0.1 to 3.0 mg/kg, clonal expansion was seen in both CD4+ and CD8+ blood T cells between baseline and week 6. In partial responders in the 0.1-3.0 mg/kg groups, normalized peripheral clonal expansion was found to be among the lowest, especially among CD8+ T cells.

The receptor was derived from an adult with an advanced solid tumor such as melanoma, head and neck, liver or kidney cancer. In this chain, TRBV19 is recombined with TRBJ2-7; TRBD2 aligns with 7 central bases. Here the sequenced sample was CD4+ or CD8+ T cells sorted from blood, taken in a trial of the OX40 agonist ivuxolimab. The CDR3 region has the sequence CASSSSGAAKQYF. The nucleotides read TGTGCCAGTAGTTCCAGCGGGGCGGCTAAGCAGTACTTC.